This record covers a single TCR beta chain. The specificity of this receptor is unknown. No base quality values were provided; no much bigger clone lies one nucleotide off. For the unsorted PBMC libraries, 2 million PBMCs were stored in RNAlater at -80 degrees C until RNA extraction and were used to generate the libraries. Multiple sclerosis patients were enrolled in a US clinical protocol under which disease progression was evaluated by magnetic resonance imaging. Peripheral blood was subjected to Ficoll-Hypaque density gradient centrifugation to isolate PBMCs, which were then cryopreserved in liquid nitrogen. The data were taken from a study of neurological immune-mediated disorders (dated by TCRdb to 2018 to 2020). Looking at the study overall: Among the roughly 35 multiple sclerosis patients, relapsing-remitting MS accounted for around 30 and secondary progressive MS accounted for 3. Using UMI-based sequencing, the study compared peripheral blood TCR-beta repertoires from patients with HTLV-I-associated myelopathy (HAM/TSP), patients with multiple sclerosis, and healthy controls. Alongside PBMC samples, the set of some 100 TCR-beta libraries contained longitudinal samples, technical triplicates, and paired CD4+ and CD8+ T-cell subsets that had been sorted. The cohort comprised 65 to 75 subjects: about 14 HAM/TSP patients, approximately 34 multiple sclerosis patients and approximately 20 healthy controls.

The paper's findings and limits, for the study overall: TCR clonal expansion was greatest in HAM/TSP patients and smallest in MS patients, who ranked below even healthy controls. In phylogenetic analysis, the repertoires of 18 of 34 MS patients grouped into a cluster of related CDR3 sequences, which suggests a possible signature at the repertoire level. No association of the MS cluster with clinical or MRI features was observed, and the need for larger cohorts was stated by the authors. Expanded clones from different subjects shared no identical CDR3 amino acid sequences, which suggests that TCR-beta repertoires were private in all groups.

Trimming takes 6 bases from V and 3 bases from J, and the germline ends sit 12 bases apart. The CDR3 has 13 amino acids, counting the end cysteine and phenylalanine. The kept DNA is CDR3 alone, 39 bases in frame from the first base. CDR1 and CDR2 are drawn from the germline V gene: MRHNA, SNTAGT. cDNA was synthesized by template-switch 5'RACE using a primer carrying a 10-nucleotide random unique molecular identifier by which each TCR transcript was tagged. Every sequencing run yielded over 170 million TCR-beta sequences covering 15-18 subjects. The RNeasy kit was used for extraction of total RNA. The KAPA Real-time Library Amplification kit was used to amplify TCR-beta VDJ regions with primers for the TCR constant region and the 5'RACE anchor. A first PCR added sample indexes and Illumina adaptors, and a second PCR then raised library yield. After Ampure bead purification, the roughly 650 bp TCR product was size-selected on a 2% E-gel SizeSelection system. Before pooling, libraries had their quality checked on a Bioanalyzer, their concentration measured with Qubit, and their quantity determined with the Kapa Library Quantification kit. An Illumina HiSeq 2500 was used to sequence the libraries paired-end at 2 x 150 bp. To increase sequence diversity, about 23-32% phiX was spiked into each library pool. Processing in the source paper ran as follows. Quality-filtered reads were processed with the UMI-based MiGEC pipeline, which removed over 80% of raw TCR sequences during error correction. IMGT germline references were used for aligning VDJ genes, and each clonotype was defined as a unique CDR3 amino acid sequence together with its V-J genes. Clonal expansion, Shannon diversity, and CDR3 relatedness (CalcPairwiseDistances, ClusterSamples) were evaluated with VDJtools, and phylogenetic trees were built with CLCbio workbench. A clone was classed as expanded if it had 8 or more unique UMIs, a cutoff based on coefficient-of-variation modelling across technical triplicates. TCRdb trimmed public reads at Q25 via fastp, called clones via MiXCR and kept in-frame beta chains. Records with the same CDR3 protein are collapsed into one entry carrying the most frequent genes and DNA. V and J calls and clone size were set by TCRdb, not the authors. Counted in this sample were approximately 70,000 distinct CDR3 sequences; approximately 5% of them appeared once. The top ten hold about 2.2% of the sample.

The chain is encoded by TRBV6-4 joined to TRBJ2-7; a tentative D match to TRBD2 spans 6 bases. The sequencing input was PBMCs. This receptor was taken from an older woman with multiple sclerosis. The DNA is TGTGCCAGCAGCGCGGGACCAAACTACGAGCAGTACTTC. Its coded protein is CASSAGPNYEQYF.